The clone carrying this TCR beta chain has only one observation. The record originates from a study of T cell clonotyping in hematopoietic cell transplantation. The table came from immunoSEQ multiplex PCR; TCRdb's copy has only in-frame clones and leaves some out. The sample carries about 9,000 clones, roughly 90% recorded once. Deletions cut 2 bases from V and 7 bases from J, with 9 bases between. CDR3 length: 14 residues. Germline V gene lookup returns CDR1 SEHNR and CDR2 FQNEAQ (reference sequence). The chain uses TRBV7-9 and TRBJ1-6, with D perhaps TRBD1 (6 bases). This clonotype was obtained from a human patient who had an allogeneic stem cell transplant, so the T cells may come from the graft donor. The donor label of this sample is uncertain. Some clones in this sample may be carry-over from other donors' samples. The source material was PBMCs, sampled 180 days after allogeneic stem cell transplant. CDR3 in DNA: TGTGCCAGCAGCTTAACAGGGTCAAATTCACCCCTCCACTTT. As protein: CASSLTGSNSPLHF.